One and the same sample provided the 30 T cell receptor beta chains below, sequenced in a study of T cell changes during pregnancy in multiple sclerosis. The table came from immunoSEQ multiplex PCR; TCRdb's copy has only in-frame clones and leaves some out. The sample contains about 110,000 clones, 80% to 95% of which appear only once. The specimen was peripheral blood, collected after pregnancy. These receptors originate from a female donor with multiple sclerosis, enrolled in a pregnancy study.

The J gene is TRBJ2-7, the V gene TRBV23-1; D gene unclear. Being an ORF, TRBV23-1 has a function that is uncertain. Trimming took 3 bases from V and 3 from J, leaving 3 bases between them. The CDR3 runs to 11 residues. The chain's CDR3 is CASSQRYEQYF. CDR3 DNA sequence: TGCGCCAGCAGTCAGCGCTACGAGCAGTACTTC.

The chain combines TRBV4-1 with TRBJ2-3; maybe TRBD1 (5 bases). Germline V gene lookup returns CDR1 MGHRA and CDR2 YSYEKL. Between the trimmed V and J ends, which lost 1 base and 1 base, there was a span of 18 bases. CDR3 length: 18 amino acids. CDR3 protein: CASSQAGVSGAGTDTQYF. As DNA, the CDR3 is TGCGCCAGCAGCCAAGCGGGTGTTAGTGGGGCTGGCACAGATACGCAGTATTTT.

This clone has only a few counts. The chain employs TRBV7-2 and TRBJ2-1; 13 positions match TRBD2. The CDR3 has 14 amino acids. In germline, CDR1 is SGHTA, CDR2 FQGNSA. V was pared by 6 bases and J by 8 bases, with 4 bases of the junction left unmatched. The CDR3 is CASRLAGGPDEQFF. For the CDR3, the DNA is TGTGCCAGCAGACTAGCGGGGGGGCCTGATGAGCAGTTCTTC.

This clone is a singleton in its sample. This chain uses TRBV12-5 with TRBJ2-1; D may be TRBD2 (6 bases). Per the germline V gene, CDR1 is LGHNT and CDR2 is FRNRAP. CDR3 size: 16 residues. V lost 2 bases to trimming and J lost 9 bases, with 20 bases between them. CDR3 sequence reads: CASGLRTREESFEQFF. CDR3 sequence (DNA): TGTGCTAGTGGTTTGCGTACTAGGGAGGAGTCTTTTGAGCAGTTCTTC.

J is TRBJ2-3 and V is TRBV5-1, with D possibly being TRBD1 (6 bases). Looked up from germline, CDR1 is SGHRS and CDR2 is YFSETQ. The V end was cut by 0 bases, the J end by 6 bases, with 11 bases between. This CDR3 contains 14 residues. This CDR3 reads CASSLVGGRDTQYF. The CDR3 DNA is TGCGCCAGCAGCTTGGTTGGGGGCCGCGATACGCAGTATTTT.

This clone was observed a single time. The gene calls are TRBV2 and TRBJ1-6; possibly TRBD1 for D (6 bases). The germline V gene encodes CDR1 SNHLY and CDR2 FYNNEI. The CDR3 covers 14 residues. Trimming took 5 bases from V and 4 from J, leaving 9 bases between them. CDR3 residues: CASSRTDYNSPLHF. CDR3 bases: TGTGCCAGCAGTCGGACAGATTATAATTCACCCCTCCACTTT.

V is TRBV10-3 and J is TRBJ2-3, with 9 bases identical to TRBD2. Germline V gene sequence: CDR1 ENHRY, CDR2 SYGVKD. V trimming: 2 bases; J trimming: 4 bases; junction bases outside the gene matches: 1. This CDR3 has 14 amino acids. The CDR3 protein is CAISEGLAPDTQYF. In DNA form, the CDR3 reads TGTGCCATCAGTGAGGGACTAGCGCCAGATACGCAGTATTTT.

This chain connects TRBV2 to TRBJ2-3; a weak D match, TRBD1 (6 bases). V was clipped by 7 bases and J by 4 bases, with 15 bases between them. This CDR3 has 14 amino acids. CDR1 is SNHLY and CDR2 is FYNNEI in the germline V gene. DNA for the CDR3: TGTGCCAGCATGACAGGCCCTGGGGCAGATACGCAGTATTTT. As protein: CASMTGPGADTQYF.

The chain carries TRBV7-9 and TRBJ1-6; TRBD1 aligns across 9 bases. The CDR3 runs 15 residues. Looked up from germline, CDR1 is SEHNR and CDR2 is FQNEAQ (reference sequence). V was clipped by 5 bases and J by 8 bases; unmatched bases: 7. CDR3 sequence (DNA): TGTGCCAGCAGCACCCACAGGGGGCAAGATTCACCCCTCCACTTT. This codes for CASSTHRGQDSPLHF. Full variable domain (outside the CDR3, taken from reference TRBV7-9 and TRBJ1-6): DTGVSQNPRHKITKRGQNVTFRCDPISEHNRLYWYRQTLGQGPEFLTYFQNEAQLEKSRLLSDRFSAERPKGSFSTLEIQRTEQGDSAMYLCASSTHRGQDSPLHFGNGTRLTVT.

The genes are TRBV21-1 and TRBJ2-7; TRBD1 reflects the table's D call only, with no check against the DNA. TRBV21-1 is given as a pseudogene. The CDR3 length is 13 residues. Written as DNA, the CDR3 is TGTGCCAGCAGGACAGGTGATTCCAACGAGCAGTACTTC. It yields the protein CASRTGDSNEQYF.

CDR3 bases: TGTGCCAGCAGCACGGGACAAACCTCTGGAAACACCATATATTTT. Protein: CASSTGQTSGNTIYF. The chain couples TRBV2 to TRBJ1-3; maybe TRBD1 (6 bases). This CDR3 region has 15 residues. V was trimmed by 6 bases and J by 0 bases, leaving 12 bases between them. Germline V gene lookup returns CDR1 SNHLY and CDR2 FYNNEI.

The gene calls are TRBV6-5 and TRBJ1-2; TRBD1 is a possible D gene (6 bases). The CDR3 covers 11 residues. V was shortened by 5 bases and J by 8 bases, with 9 bases between the two germline ends. Germline V lookup: CDR1 MNHEY, CDR2 SVGAGI. This CDR3 is CASSAGVGYTF. In DNA form, the CDR3 reads TGTGCCAGCAGTGCAGGGGTCGGCTACACCTTC.

The chain is built from TRBV29-1 and TRBJ2-2, with TRBD1 identical over 7 bases. The junction had 10 bases not matched to a gene; V was cut back by 8 bases and J by 7 bases. The germline CDR1 and CDR2 sequences are SQVTM and ANQGSEA. The CDR3 contains 13 residues. The DNA of the CDR3 is TGCAGCACTGCAGGGGGTTCTGGCGGGGAGCTGTTTTTT. Its protein is CSTAGGSGGELFF.

The CDR3 spells CASSGGGLETQYF. DNA of the CDR3: TGTGCCAGCAGTGGAGGGGGTTTAGAGACCCAGTACTTC. This chain uses TRBV2 with TRBJ2-5; D possibly corresponds to TRBD1 (6 bases). The CDR3 spans 13 residues. Trimming left V 4 bases short and J 4 bases short, with 10 bases between. Germline CDR1 reads SNHLY; CDR2 reads FYNNEI. Looking up the rest from reference TRBV2 and TRBJ2-5 gives the full variable domain: EPEVTQTPSHQVTQMGQEVILRCVPISNHLYFYWYRQILGQKVEFLVSFYNNEISEKSEIFDDQFSVERPDGSNFTLKIRSTKLEDSAMYFCASSGGGLETQYFGPGTRLLVL.

This clone was seen just once. This sequence joins TRBV18 and TRBJ1-4, with TRBD1 matching over 7 bases. Germline-derived CDR1 and CDR2 are KGHSH and LQKENI. This CDR3 has 15 amino acids. V lost 3 bases, J lost 7 bases, and 8 bases stayed unmatched. In nucleotides, the CDR3 is TGTGCCAGCTCACCTGGGACAGAAGCGTCTGAAAAACTGTTTTTT. The encoded protein is CASSPGTEASEKLFF.

This sequence joins TRBV7-9 and TRBJ1-2; D uncertain. Trimming shortened V by 5 bases and J by 8 bases, and 21 bases separated the two germline ends. Germline V gives CDR1 SEHNR, CDR2 FQNEAQ (reference sequence). The CDR3 has 15 residues. This CDR3 reads CASSHGTPTLQGYTF. The DNA of the CDR3 is TGTGCCAGCAGCCATGGTACACCCACATTACAGGGCTACACCTTC.

This chain uses TRBV7-6 with TRBJ2-7; possibly TRBD2 for D (6 bases). Germline assignment: CDR1 SGHVS and CDR2 FNYEAQ. The CDR3 is 16 amino acids. V lost 0 bases, J lost 3 bases, and 15 bases lay in between. In DNA form, the CDR3 reads TGTGCCAGCAGCTTAGCTCCAAGCCGGAGGGGCTACGAGCAGTACTTC. As protein: CASSLAPSRRGYEQYF.

The CDR3 loop is CASSNPSGGTRYNEQFF. As DNA, the CDR3 is TGCGCCAGCAGTAATCCTAGCGGGGGGACTCGATACAATGAGCAGTTCTTC. The rearrangement links TRBV10-2 to TRBJ2-1; TRBD2 matches at 11 bases. The V segment lost 5 bases and the J segment 4 bases; nucleotides outside the gene matches: 10. Germline V gene lookup returns CDR1 WSHSY and CDR2 SAAADI. This CDR3 is 17 amino acids long.

The V call is TRBV9, the J call TRBJ1-3; 8 bases agree with TRBD1. CDR1 is SGDLS and CDR2 is YYNGEE in the germline V gene. Losses at the gene ends were 3 bases for V and 1 base for J; bases not matched to a gene: 6. The CDR3 length is 16 residues. The CDR3 protein is CASSGQGTESGNTIYF. CDR3 in DNA: TGTGCCAGCAGCGGACAGGGGACCGAGTCTGGAAACACCATATATTTT. Combining the CDR3 with reference TRBV9 and TRBJ1-3 gives the whole variable domain DSGVTQTPKHLITATGQRVTLRCSPRSGDLSVYWYQQSLDQGLQFLIQYYNGEERAKGNILERFSAQQFPDLHSELNLSSLELGDSALYFCASSGQGTESGNTIYFGEGSWLTVV.

The chain employs TRBV6-6 and TRBJ2-5; D unclear. V shed 9 bases and J shed 4 bases, with 24 bases lying between them. The germline V gene has CDR1 MNHNY and CDR2 SVGAGI (reference sequence). The CDR3 runs 16 residues. The CDR3 DNA sequence: TGTGCCAGTTCGAAAGCCGGCAAGCGAGTCGGAGAGACCCAGTACTTC. It is translated as CASSKAGKRVGETQYF.

The chain uses TRBV15 and TRBJ1-1, with D uncertain. V dropped 0 bases and J dropped 6 bases, with 11 bases sitting between them. This CDR3 has 14 amino acids. Germline assignment: CDR1 LNHNV and CDR2 YYDKDF (reference sequence). CDR3 DNA: TGTGCCACCAGCAGAGAGATAAGACTGGCTGAAGCTTTCTTT. The encoded protein is CATSREIRLAEAFF.

The chain combines TRBV2 with TRBJ2-6; maybe TRBD1 (5 bases). This CDR3 has 15 amino acids. CDR1 and CDR2 (germline): SNHLY, FYNNEI. Trimming pared 6 bases from V and 0 bases from J, leaving 9 bases between. The CDR3 bases are TGTGCCAGCAGCCCCAGGGTCTCTGGGGCCAACGTCCTGACTTTC. This translates into CASSPRVSGANVLTF.

The chain links TRBV18 to TRBJ1-4, with D maybe TRBD1 (6 bases). V was cut by 1 base and J by 5 bases, with 8 bases left in between. The germline gives CDR1 KGHSH, CDR2 LQKENI. The CDR3 has 14 amino acids. The CDR3 DNA reads as TGTGCCAGCTCACCACGGCAGGGGAATGAAAAACTGTTTTTT. It codes for CASSPRQGNEKLFF. The full variable domain, completed using reference TRBV18 and TRBJ1-4, is NAGVMQNPRHLVRRRGQEARLRCSPMKGHSHVYWYRQLPEEGLKFMVYLQKENIIDESGMPKERFSAEFPKEGPSILRIQQVVRGDSAAYFCASSPRQGNEKLFFGSGTQLSVL.

As regards this clone: Different DNA sequences within this sample yield the same CDR3. The rearrangement links TRBV6-5 to TRBJ1-2; D unresolved. V dropped 0 bases and J dropped 2 bases, with 7 bases sitting between them. The CDR3 consists of 14 residues. Germline values: CDR1 MNHEY, CDR2 SVGAGI. CDR3: CASSYSSANYGYTF. The CDR3 DNA follows: TGTGCCAGCAGTTACTCGAGCGCAAACTATGGCTACACCTTC.

V is TRBV9 and J is TRBJ2-2; TRBD2 agrees at 7 bases. After removal of 2 bases from V and 0 bases from J, the junction contained 4 bases not matched to a gene. The germline V gene encodes CDR1 SGDLS and CDR2 YYNGEE. The length of the CDR3 is 16 residues. CDR3 DNA: TGTGCCAGCAGCGTCGGCGGGAGCCCGAACACCGGGGAGCTGTTTTTT. Protein: CASSVGGSPNTGELFF.

The chain recombines TRBV4-2 with TRBJ1-5; perhaps TRBD1 as D (5 bases). Germline CDR1 is LGHNA and CDR2 is YNFKEQ. V lost 1 base, J lost 5 bases, and 9 bases lay in between. The CDR3 totals 14 residues. The CDR3 reads CASSQAAGYQPQHF. The CDR3 DNA reads TGTGCCAGCAGCCAAGCGGCAGGGTATCAGCCCCAGCATTTT.

The V call is TRBV19, the J call TRBJ1-3; D ambiguous. Trimming pared 3 bases from V and 1 base from J, leaving 13 bases between. The CDR3 is 16 amino acids. Germline values: CDR1 LNHDA, CDR2 SQIVND (reference sequence). The CDR3 region is CASSIPGSTSGNTIYF. As DNA, the CDR3 is TGTGCCAGTAGTATTCCAGGTTCCACTTCTGGAAACACCATATATTTT.

V is TRBV19 and J is TRBJ1-2; TRBD1 is a possible D gene (6 bases). The germline CDR1 and CDR2 sequences are LNHDA and SQIVND (reference sequence). Trimming removed 0 bases at V and 5 bases at J, with 7 bases between. CDR3 length equals 13 residues. The CDR3 is CASSIERGYGYTF. CDR3 nucleotides: TGTGCCAGTAGTATAGAGAGGGGGTATGGCTACACCTTC.

This clone was found a few times. The chain carries TRBV10-3 and TRBJ1-1; TRBD1 is a possible D gene (6 bases). Germline values: CDR1 ENHRY, CDR2 SYGVKD. This CDR3 has 14 residues. The ends were cut back, 6 bases at V and 0 bases at J, with 11 bases in the middle. DNA for the CDR3: TGTGCCATCAGGAGGACAGTTATGAACACTGAAGCTTTCTTT. Encoded protein: CAIRRTVMNTEAFF.

This rearrangement joins TRBV27 to TRBJ1-6; possibly TRBD1 for D (5 bases). CDR1 and CDR2 (germline): MNHEY, SMNVEV (reference sequence). The length of the CDR3 is 16 residues. The V end lost 2 bases, the J end lost 4 bases, and 12 bases lay between the germline ends. CDR3 DNA: TGTGCCAGCAGTTTAGGAGAGGGACTGTATAATTCACCCCTCCACTTT. This encodes CASSLGEGLYNSPLHF.